This T cell receptor (beta chain) was sequenced during a study of cytotoxic CD8 clonotypes in ibrutinib-treated CLL. The method was immunoSEQ multiplex PCR; TCRdb's version includes in-frame clones alone and lacks a portion of them. The sample contains some 50,000 clones, 45% to 70% of which appear only once. This clone was detected only once. The TCR was taken from a human donor with chronic lymphocytic leukemia. This specimen was PBMCs, taken after 24 months of ibrutinib treatment.

For the CDR3, the DNA is TGTGCCAGCAGCAGCCAGGGAAGGGGAACAGATACGCAGTATTTT. Protein product: CASSSQGRGTDTQYF. The chain combines TRBV5-6 with TRBJ2-3; perhaps TRBD1 as D (5 bases). Germline-derived CDR1 and CDR2 are SGHDT and YYEEEE. This CDR3 is 15 amino acids long. Deletions cut 4 bases from V and 3 bases from J, with 15 bases between.